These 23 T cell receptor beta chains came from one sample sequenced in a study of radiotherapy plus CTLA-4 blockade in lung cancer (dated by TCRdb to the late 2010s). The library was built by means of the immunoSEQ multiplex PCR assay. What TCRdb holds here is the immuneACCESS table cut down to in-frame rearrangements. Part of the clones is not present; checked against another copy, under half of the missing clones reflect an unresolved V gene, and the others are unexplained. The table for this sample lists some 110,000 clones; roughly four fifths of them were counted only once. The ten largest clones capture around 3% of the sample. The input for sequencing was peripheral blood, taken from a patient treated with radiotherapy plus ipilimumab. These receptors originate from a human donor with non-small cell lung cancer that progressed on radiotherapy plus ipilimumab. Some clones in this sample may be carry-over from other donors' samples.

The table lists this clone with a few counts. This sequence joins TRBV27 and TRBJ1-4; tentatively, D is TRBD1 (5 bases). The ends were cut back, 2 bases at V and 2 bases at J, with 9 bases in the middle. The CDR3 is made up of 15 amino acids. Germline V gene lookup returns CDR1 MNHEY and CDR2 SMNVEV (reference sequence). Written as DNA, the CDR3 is TGTGCCAGCAGTTTAAGGGGTGGGACTAATGAAAAACTGTTTTTT. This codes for CASSLRGGTNEKLFF.

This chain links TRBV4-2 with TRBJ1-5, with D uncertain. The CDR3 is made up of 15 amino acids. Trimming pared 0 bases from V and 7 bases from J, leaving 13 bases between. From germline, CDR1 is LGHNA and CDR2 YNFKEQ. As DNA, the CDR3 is TGTGCCAGCAGCCAAGACCGGACTGGCAGGCAGCCCCAGCATTTT. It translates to CASSQDRTGRQPQHF.

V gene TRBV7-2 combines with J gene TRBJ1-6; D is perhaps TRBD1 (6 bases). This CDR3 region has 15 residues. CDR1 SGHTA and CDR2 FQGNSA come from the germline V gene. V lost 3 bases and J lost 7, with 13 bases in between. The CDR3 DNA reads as TGTGCCAGCAGCTTCTACAGGGCGGTCAATTCACCCCTCCACTTT. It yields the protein CASSFYRAVNSPLHF.

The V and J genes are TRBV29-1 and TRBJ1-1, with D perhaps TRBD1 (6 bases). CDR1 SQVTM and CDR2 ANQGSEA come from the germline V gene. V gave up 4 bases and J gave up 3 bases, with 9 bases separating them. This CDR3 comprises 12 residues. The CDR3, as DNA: TGCAGCGTTGTGGGGGCGGACACTGAAGCTTTCTTT. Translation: CSVVGADTEAFF.

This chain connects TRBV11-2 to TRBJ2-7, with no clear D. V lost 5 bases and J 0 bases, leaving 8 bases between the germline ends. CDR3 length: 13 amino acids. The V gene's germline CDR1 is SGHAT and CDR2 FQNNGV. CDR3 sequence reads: CASSQSGSYEQYF. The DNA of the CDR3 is TGTGCCAGCAGCCAGTCTGGCTCCTACGAGCAGTACTTC.

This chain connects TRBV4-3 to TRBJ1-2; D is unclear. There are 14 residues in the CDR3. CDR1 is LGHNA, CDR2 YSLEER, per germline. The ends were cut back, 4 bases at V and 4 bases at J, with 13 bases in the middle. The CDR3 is CASSLTAGPYGYTF. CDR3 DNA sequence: TGCGCCAGCAGCCTCACCGCGGGCCCCTATGGCTACACCTTC.

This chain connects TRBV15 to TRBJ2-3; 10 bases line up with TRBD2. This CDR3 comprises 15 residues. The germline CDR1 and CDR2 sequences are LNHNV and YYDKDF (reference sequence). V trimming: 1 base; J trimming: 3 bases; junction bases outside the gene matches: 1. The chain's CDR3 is CATSRVAGGTDTQYF. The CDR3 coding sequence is TGTGCCACCAGCAGAGTAGCGGGGGGTACAGATACGCAGTATTTT. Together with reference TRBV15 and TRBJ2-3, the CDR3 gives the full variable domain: DAMVIQNPRYQVTQFGKPVTLSCSQTLNHNVMYWYQQKSSQAPKLLFHYYDKDFNNEADTPDNFQSRRPNTSFCFLDIRSPGLGDTAMYLCATSRVAGGTDTQYFGPGTRLTVL.

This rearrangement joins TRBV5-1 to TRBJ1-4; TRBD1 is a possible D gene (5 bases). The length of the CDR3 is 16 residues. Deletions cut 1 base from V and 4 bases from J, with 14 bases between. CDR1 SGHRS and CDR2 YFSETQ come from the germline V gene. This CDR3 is CASSLFPPGLNEKLFF. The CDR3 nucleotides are TGCGCCAGCAGCTTGTTTCCTCCGGGGCTTAATGAAAAACTGTTTTTT.

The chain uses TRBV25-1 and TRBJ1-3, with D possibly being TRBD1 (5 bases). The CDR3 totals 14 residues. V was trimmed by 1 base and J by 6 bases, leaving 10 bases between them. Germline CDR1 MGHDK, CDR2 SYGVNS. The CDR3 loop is CASSEFGTQNTIYF. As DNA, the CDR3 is TGTGCCAGCAGTGAATTTGGGACCCAAAACACCATATATTTT.

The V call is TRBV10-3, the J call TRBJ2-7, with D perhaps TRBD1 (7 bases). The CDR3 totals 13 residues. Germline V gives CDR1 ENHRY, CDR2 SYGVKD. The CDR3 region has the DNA TGTTCCTCTTGGGGGCAGGGGGGAGACCGGCAGTACTTC. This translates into CSSWGQGGDRQYF.

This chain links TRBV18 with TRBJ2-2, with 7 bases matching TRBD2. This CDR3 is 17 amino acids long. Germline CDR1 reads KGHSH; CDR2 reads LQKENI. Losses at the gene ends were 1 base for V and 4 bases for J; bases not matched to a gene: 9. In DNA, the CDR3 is TGTGCCAGCTCACCACTGACGGGGGGTCAGGTCACCGGGGAGCTGTTTTTT. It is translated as CASSPLTGGQVTGELFF.

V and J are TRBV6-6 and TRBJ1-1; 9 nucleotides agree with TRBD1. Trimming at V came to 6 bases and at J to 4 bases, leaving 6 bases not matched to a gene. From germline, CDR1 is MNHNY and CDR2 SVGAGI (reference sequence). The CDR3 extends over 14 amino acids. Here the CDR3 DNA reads TGTGCCAGCAGCTACAGGGGGCTTTCCACTGAAGCTTTCTTT. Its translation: CASSYRGLSTEAFF.

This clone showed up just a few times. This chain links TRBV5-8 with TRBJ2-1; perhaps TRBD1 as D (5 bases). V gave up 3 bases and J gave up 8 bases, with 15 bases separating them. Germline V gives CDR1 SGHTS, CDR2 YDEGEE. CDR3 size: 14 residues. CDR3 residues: CASSSTAAWDEQFF. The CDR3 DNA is TGTGCCAGCAGCTCGACAGCTGCTTGGGATGAGCAGTTCTTC.

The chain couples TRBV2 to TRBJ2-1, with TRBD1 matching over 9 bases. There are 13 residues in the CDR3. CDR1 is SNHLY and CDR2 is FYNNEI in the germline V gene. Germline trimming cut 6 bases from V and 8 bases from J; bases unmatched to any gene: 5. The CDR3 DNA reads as TGTGCCAGCAGGGACAGGGGAGGTGATGAGCAGTTCTTC. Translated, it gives CASRDRGGDEQFF.

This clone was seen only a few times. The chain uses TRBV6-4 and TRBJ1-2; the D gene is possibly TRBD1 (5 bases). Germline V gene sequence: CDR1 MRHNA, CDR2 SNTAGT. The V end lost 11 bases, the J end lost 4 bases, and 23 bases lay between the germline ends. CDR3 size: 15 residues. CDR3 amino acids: CAYGDLCRVGYGYTF. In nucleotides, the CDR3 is TGTGCCTACGGGGACTTGTGCAGGGTCGGCTATGGCTACACCTTC.

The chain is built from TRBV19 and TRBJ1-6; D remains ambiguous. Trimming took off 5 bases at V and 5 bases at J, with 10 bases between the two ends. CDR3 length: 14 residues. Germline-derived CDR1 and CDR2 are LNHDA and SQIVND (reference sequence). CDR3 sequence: CASSQDGNNSPLHF. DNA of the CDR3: TGTGCCAGTAGTCAGGACGGAAATAATTCACCCCTCCACTTT.

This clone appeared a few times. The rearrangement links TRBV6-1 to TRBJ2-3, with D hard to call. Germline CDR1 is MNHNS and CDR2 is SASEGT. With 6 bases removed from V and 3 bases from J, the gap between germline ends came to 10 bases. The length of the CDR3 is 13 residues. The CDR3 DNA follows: TGTGCCAGCAGCGAAAAGGCTACAGATACGCAGTATTTT. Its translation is CASSEKATDTQYF.

CDR3 in amino acids: CASSLRRGGTDTQYF. The CDR3 DNA reads as TGTGCCAGCAGCTTACGGCGGGGGGGCACAGATACGCAGTATTTT. V gene TRBV7-6 combines with J gene TRBJ2-3; TRBD2 matches 8 bases. V lost 2 bases and J lost 1; bases outside the gene matches: 2. In germline, CDR1 is SGHVS, CDR2 FNYEAQ. The CDR3 extends over 15 amino acids.

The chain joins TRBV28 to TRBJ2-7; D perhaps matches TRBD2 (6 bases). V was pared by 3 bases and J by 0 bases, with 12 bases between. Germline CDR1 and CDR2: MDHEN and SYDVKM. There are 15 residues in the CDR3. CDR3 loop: CASSLGGGTSYEQYF. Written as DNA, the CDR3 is TGTGCCAGCAGTTTGGGTGGGGGGACCTCCTACGAGCAGTACTTC.

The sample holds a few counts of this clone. CDR3 coding DNA: TGTGCCAGCAGCTTACAGACCACTGAAGCTTTCTTT. Amino acids: CASSLQTTEAFF. V usage is TRBV5-4 and J usage is TRBJ1-1; D unclear. The CDR3 sequence is 12 residues long. Germline CDR1 reads SGHNT; CDR2 reads YYREEE (reference sequence). V lost 2 bases to trimming and J lost 4 bases, with 6 bases between them.

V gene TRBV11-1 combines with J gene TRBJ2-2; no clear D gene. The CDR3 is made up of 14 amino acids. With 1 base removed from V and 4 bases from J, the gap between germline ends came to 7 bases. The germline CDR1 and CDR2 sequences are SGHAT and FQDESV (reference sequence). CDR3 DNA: TGTGCCAGCAGCTTAGATGCACTCACCGGGGAGCTGTTTTTT. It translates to CASSLDALTGELFF.

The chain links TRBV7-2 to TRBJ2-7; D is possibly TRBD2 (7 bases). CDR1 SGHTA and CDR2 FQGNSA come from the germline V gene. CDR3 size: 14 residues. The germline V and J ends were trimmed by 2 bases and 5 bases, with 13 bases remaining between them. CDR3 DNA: TGTGCCAGCAGCTTACGGGGGGCGGGGGACGAGCAGTACTTC. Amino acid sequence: CASSLRGAGDEQYF.

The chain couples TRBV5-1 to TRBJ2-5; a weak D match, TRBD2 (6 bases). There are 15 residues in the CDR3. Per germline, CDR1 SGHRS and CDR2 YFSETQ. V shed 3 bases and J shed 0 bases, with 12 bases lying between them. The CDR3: CASSSITGDQETQYF. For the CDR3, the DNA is TGCGCCAGCAGCTCCATTACGGGGGACCAAGAGACCCAGTACTTC.